The clone carrying this T cell receptor beta chain was seen once. Its antigen remains unknown. Any history of autoimmune disease or systemic immunosuppression disqualified patients. TCRdb's table, derived via immunoSEQ multiplex PCR, lists solely in-frame clones and lacks some. The data show approximately 94,000 clones, approximately 90% seen once. These data come from a study of OX40 agonist ivuxolimab in advanced cancers. Turning to the study itself: A mean age of roughly 60 years, range roughly 23 to 79, was recorded, and more than 80% were male.

Study-wide points: Among the lowest peripheral clonal expansion occurred in 0.1-3.0 mg/kg partial responders.

The germline V gene has CDR1 SGHRS and CDR2 YFSETQ. CDR3 size: 16 residues. J was trimmed by 5 bases and V by 4 bases; bases with no gene match: 8. Material: CD4+ or CD8+ T cells sorted from blood, obtained in a trial of the OX40 agonist ivuxolimab. This sequence joins TRBV5-1 and TRBJ2-5; TRBD2 matches at 13 bases. This TCR derives from an adult with an advanced solid tumor such as melanoma, head and neck, liver or kidney cancer. CDR3 nucleotide sequence: TGCGCCAGCAGCCAGCCGGGACTAGCGGGGATGGAGACCCAGTACTTC. Its translation: CASSQPGLAGMETQYF. Filled out from reference TRBV5-1 and TRBJ2-5, the complete variable domain reads KAGVTQTPRYLIKTRGQQVTLSCSPISGHRSVSWYQQTPGQGLQFLFEYFSETQRNKGNFPGRFSGRQFSNSRSEMNVSTLELGDSALYLCASSQPGLAGMETQYFGPGTRLLVL.